This is a list of T cell receptor beta chains from one sample in a study of blood T cell repertoires in COVID-19. Produced via immunoSEQ multiplex PCR; TCRdb's table is partial and in-frame only. The sample has 65,000 to 90,000 clones, about nine tenths seen once; the top ten hold roughly a tenth. The specimen sequenced was peripheral blood. These receptor sequences come from a young woman with acute or convalescent COVID-19. CDR3s leave out the opening cysteine and the closing phenylalanine or tryptophan. A D gene is named only where the DNA matches it firmly.

.	TRBV7-9	TRBJ1-6	ASSSQDNSPLH
TRBD1	TRBV19	TRBJ1-3	ASSNNRGPGNTIY
.	TRBV6-2/TRBV6-3	TRBJ1-5	ASSYSAGQPQH
.	TRBV27	TRBJ1-1	ASSLQVNTEAF
TRBD2	TRBV6-2/TRBV6-3	TRBJ2-7	ASSYSRPSGKFGEQY
.	TRBV30	TRBJ2-3	AWSVRGGASGTQY
TRBD1	TRBV6-1	TRBJ2-7	ASSDTGTGVYEQY
TRBD1	TRBV29-1	TRBJ1-5	SVATGVSNQPQH
.	TRBV12-5	TRBJ1-2	ASGSGLESYGYT
.	TRBV5-5	TRBJ1-4	ASSPVEIDSTNEKLF
.	TRBV5-1	TRBJ1-4	ASSFEAEGANEKLF
.	TRBV9	TRBJ1-1	ASSVEGGTEAF
.	TRBV7-8	TRBJ2-1	ASSPTRTTRPDNEQF
TRBD1	TRBV4-1	TRBJ1-2	ASSQDKGRDSSGYT
TRBD1	TRBV18	TRBJ1-4	ASSHGQGTTNEKLF
TRBD1	TRBV5-6	TRBJ1-4	ASSSTTGVREKLF
.	TRBV19	TRBJ1-2	ASSLGTRDNYGYT
.	TRBV2	TRBJ2-4	ASTTGEGLAKNIQY
.	TRBV7-9	TRBJ2-1	ASSSTVQGQF
.	TRBV6-5	TRBJ1-1	ASTFLGGVTEAF
TRBD1	TRBV5-6	TRBJ2-3	ASSGSQGRSTDTQY
TRBD1	TRBV30	TRBJ1-5	AWGTGGNQPQH
.	TRBV5-1	TRBJ2-7	ASSSQTSSYEQY
TRBD1	TRBV7-9	TRBJ2-7	ASSLVGTAYEQY
.	TRBV29-1	TRBJ2-6	SVRTSGAGANVLT